This TCR beta chain was identified in a study of shared clonotypes between healthy human individuals. Broader study findings: Clonotypes shared by all four sorted-subset donors had higher generation probabilities than non-shared clonotypes.

V lost 2 bases to trimming and J lost 3 bases, with 8 bases between them. The CDR3 has 14 amino acids. The germline V gene encodes CDR1 MDHEN and CDR2 SYDVKM. Per the authors' pipeline: Filtering differed since immunoSEQ provided only junctions, with no quality scores. The protocol was immunoSEQ multiplex PCR, while the TCRdb copy is restricted to in-frame clones and leaves out a portion. That table supplies the V and J calls and clone size; D and trimming were determined from the DNA. The sample contains hundreds of thousands of clones, 70% to 75% of which appear only once. This clone appeared a few times. Its antigen is as yet unknown.

The sequenced sample consisted of memory CD4+ T cells sorted from blood. Described subset: CD45RA-negative fraction. The chain is built from TRBV28 and TRBJ1-5, with TRBD1 as a possible D gene (5 bases). This receptor was obtained from a man between 25 and 39 years old in good health. The CDR3: CASSLGGVNQPQHF. The CDR3 bases are TGTGCCAGCAGTTTAGGAGGGGTCAATCAGCCCCAGCATTTT.